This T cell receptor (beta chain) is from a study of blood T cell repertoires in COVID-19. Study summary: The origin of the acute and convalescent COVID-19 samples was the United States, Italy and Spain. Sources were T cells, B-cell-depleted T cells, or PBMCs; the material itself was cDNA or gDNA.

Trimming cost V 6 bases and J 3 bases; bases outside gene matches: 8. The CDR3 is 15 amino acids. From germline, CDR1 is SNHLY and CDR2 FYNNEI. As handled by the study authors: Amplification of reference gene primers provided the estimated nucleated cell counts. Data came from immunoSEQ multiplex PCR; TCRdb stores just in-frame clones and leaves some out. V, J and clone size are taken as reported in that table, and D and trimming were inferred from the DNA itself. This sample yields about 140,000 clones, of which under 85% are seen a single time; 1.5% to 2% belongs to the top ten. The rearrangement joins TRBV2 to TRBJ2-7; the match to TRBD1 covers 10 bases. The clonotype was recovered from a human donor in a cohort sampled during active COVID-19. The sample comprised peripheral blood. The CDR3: CASRPGQGRLYEQYF. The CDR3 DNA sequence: TGTGCCAGCAGACCGGGACAGGGGCGACTCTACGAGCAGTACTTC.